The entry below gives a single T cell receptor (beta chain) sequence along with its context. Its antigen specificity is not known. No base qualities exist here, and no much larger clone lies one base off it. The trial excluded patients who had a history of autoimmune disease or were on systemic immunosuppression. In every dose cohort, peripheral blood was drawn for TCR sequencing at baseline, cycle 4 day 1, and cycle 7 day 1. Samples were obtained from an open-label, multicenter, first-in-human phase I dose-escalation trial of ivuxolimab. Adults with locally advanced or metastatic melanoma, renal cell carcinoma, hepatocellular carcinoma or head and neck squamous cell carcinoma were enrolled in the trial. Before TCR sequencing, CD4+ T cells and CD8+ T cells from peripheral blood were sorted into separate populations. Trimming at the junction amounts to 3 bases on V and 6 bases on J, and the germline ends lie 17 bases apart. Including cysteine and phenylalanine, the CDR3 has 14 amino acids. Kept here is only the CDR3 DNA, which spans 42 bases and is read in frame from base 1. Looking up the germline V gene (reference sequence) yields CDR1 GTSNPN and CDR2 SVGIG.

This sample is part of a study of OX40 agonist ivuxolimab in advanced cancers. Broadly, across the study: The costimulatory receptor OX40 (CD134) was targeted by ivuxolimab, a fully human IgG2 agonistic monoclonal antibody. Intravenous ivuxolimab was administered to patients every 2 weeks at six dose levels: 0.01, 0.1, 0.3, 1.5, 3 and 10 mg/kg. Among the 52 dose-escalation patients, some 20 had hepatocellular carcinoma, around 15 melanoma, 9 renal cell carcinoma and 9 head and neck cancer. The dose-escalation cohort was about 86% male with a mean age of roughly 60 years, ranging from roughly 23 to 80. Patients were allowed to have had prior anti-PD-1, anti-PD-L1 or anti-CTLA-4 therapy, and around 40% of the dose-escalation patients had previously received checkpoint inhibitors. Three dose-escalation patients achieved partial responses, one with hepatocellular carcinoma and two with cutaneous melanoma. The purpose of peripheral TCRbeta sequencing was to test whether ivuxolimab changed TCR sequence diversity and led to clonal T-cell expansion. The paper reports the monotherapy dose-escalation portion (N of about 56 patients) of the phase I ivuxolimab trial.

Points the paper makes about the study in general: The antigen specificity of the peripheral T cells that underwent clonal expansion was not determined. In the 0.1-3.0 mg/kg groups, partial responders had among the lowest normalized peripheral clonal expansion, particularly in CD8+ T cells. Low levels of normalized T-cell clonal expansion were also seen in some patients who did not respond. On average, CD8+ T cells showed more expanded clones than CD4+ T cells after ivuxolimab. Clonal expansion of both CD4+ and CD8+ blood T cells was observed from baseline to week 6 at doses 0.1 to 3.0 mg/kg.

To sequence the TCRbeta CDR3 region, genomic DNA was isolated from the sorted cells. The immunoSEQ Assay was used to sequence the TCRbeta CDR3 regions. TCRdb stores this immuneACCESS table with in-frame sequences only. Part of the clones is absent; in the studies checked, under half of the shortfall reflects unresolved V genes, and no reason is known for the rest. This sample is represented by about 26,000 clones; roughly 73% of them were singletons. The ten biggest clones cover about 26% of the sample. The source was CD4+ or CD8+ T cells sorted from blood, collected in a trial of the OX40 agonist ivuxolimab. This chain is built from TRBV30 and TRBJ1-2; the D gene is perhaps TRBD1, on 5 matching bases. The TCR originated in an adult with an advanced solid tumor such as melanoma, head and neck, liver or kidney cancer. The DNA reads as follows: TGTGCCTGGAGGGAGGGACCTGGGCTACATGGCTACACCTTC. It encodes CAWREGPGLHGYTF.